The clone carrying this T cell receptor beta chain was detected only a few times. TCRdb reanalysed the RT-PCR reads using MiXCR and keeps one entry per CDR3 protein. The top ten hold roughly 10% of the sample, which has more than 550,000 distinct CDR3 sequences, 10% to 15% seen once. The source of the sample is a study of response to subunit inactivated influenza vaccine. CDR3 length equals 13 residues. V was pared by 3 bases and J by 8 bases, with 11 bases between. CDR1 is SGHRS and CDR2 is YFSETQ in the germline V gene. Sequencing used PBMCs from blood, obtained on the day of vaccination. V gene TRBV5-1 combines with J gene TRBJ2-2; D is perhaps TRBD1 (6 bases). The receptor was derived from a middle-aged man who received an inactivated influenza vaccine. The DNA of the CDR3 is TGCGCCAGCAGCTGGGACATCACGGGGGAGCTGTTTTTT. Amino acid sequence: CASSWDITGELFF.